Presented here are 3 T cell receptor beta chains from one specimen sequenced in a study of T cells after yellow fever vaccination. TCRdb itself ran the 5' RACE reads through MiXCR, one entry per CDR3 protein. The sample contains about 550,000 distinct CDR3 sequences, 15% to 20% of which appear only once. Sequences were derived from PBMCs, sampled 15 days after the yellow fever booster vaccination. These receptors were taken from a young man who received the YFV17D yellow fever vaccine.

The chain employs TRBV4-3 and TRBJ2-1; 13 nucleotides match TRBD2. With 1 base clipped from V and 10 bases from J, the junction kept 7 bases outside the gene matches. Germline V gene data show CDR1 as LGHNA and CDR2 as YSLEER. The CDR3 loop spans 16 amino acids. CDR3 region: CASSQGPGLAGVEQFF. CDR3 coding DNA: TGCGCCAGCAGCCAAGGACCCGGACTAGCGGGAGTAGAGCAGTTCTTC.

A few counts support this clonotype. The chain is built from TRBV6-1 and TRBJ2-5; possibly TRBD2 for D (6 bases). CDR3 length: 15 amino acids. V lost 6 bases to trimming and J lost 7 bases, with 21 bases between them. Looked up from germline, CDR1 is MNHNS and CDR2 is SASEGT. CDR3 residues: CASSPTGAGSGTQYF. For the CDR3, the DNA is TGTGCCAGCAGCCCCACTGGAGCGGGTTCGGGGACCCAGTACTTC.

The J gene is TRBJ2-4, the V gene TRBV9; 8 bases are a match to TRBD1. The CDR3 has 13 residues. J gave up 8 bases and V 4 bases, and 5 bases lay outside the gene matches. Germline CDR1 is SGDLS and CDR2 is YYNGEE. The CDR3 spells CASSRTGKYIQYF. For the CDR3, the DNA is TGTGCCAGCAGCCGGACAGGGAAGTACATTCAGTACTTC.